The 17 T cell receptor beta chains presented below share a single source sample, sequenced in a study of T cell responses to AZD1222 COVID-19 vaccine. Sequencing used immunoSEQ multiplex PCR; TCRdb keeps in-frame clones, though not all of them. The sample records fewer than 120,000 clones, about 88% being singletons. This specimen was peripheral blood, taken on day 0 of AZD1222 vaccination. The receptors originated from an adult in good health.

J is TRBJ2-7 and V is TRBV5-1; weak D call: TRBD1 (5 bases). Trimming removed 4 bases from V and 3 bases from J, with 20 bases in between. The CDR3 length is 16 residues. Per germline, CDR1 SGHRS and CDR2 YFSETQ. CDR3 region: CASSQGGAGSFYEQYF. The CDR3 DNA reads TGCGCCAGCAGCCAAGGTGGGGCAGGGTCATTCTACGAGCAGTACTTC.

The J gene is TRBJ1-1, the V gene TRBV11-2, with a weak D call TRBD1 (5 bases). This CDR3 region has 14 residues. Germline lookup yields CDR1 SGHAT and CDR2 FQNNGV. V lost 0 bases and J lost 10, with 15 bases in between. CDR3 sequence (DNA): TGTGCCAGCAGCTTAGATCTGGCGGCCGGGGCAGCTTTCTTT. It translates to CASSLDLAAGAAFF.

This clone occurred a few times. The CDR3 nucleotides are TGTGCCAGCAGTCCAGGCAGGGCCGCCTACACCTTC. As protein: CASSPGRAAYTF. The chain carries TRBV6-5 and TRBJ1-2; tentatively, D is TRBD1 (5 bases). This CDR3 region has 12 residues. The germline gives CDR1 MNHEY, CDR2 SVGAGI. Between the trimmed V and J ends, which lost 5 bases and 10 bases, there was a span of 14 bases.

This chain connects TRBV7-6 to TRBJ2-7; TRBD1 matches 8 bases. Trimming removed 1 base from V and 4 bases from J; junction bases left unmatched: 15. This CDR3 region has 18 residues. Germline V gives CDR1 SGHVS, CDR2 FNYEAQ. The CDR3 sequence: CASSLGQGAMVGYYEQYF. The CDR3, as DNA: TGTGCCAGCAGCTTAGGCCAGGGGGCGATGGTAGGATATTACGAGCAGTACTTC.

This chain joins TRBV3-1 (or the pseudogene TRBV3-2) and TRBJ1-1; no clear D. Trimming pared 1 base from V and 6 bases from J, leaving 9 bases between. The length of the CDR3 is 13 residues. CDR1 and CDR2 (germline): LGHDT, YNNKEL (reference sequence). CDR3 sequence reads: CASSQGDLAEAFF. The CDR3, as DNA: TGTGCCAGCAGCCAAGGGGATCTCGCTGAAGCTTTCTTT.

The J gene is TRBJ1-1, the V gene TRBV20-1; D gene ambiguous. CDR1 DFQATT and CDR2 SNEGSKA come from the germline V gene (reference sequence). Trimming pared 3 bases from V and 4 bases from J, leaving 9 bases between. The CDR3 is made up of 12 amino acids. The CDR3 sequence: CSASEVSTEAFF. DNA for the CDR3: TGCAGTGCTAGTGAGGTCAGCACTGAAGCTTTCTTT.

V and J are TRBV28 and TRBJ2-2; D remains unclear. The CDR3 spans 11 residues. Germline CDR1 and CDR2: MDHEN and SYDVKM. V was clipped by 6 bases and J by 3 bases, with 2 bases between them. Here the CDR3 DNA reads TGTGCCAGCAGCGACACCGGGGAGCTGTTTTTT. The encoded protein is CASSDTGELFF.

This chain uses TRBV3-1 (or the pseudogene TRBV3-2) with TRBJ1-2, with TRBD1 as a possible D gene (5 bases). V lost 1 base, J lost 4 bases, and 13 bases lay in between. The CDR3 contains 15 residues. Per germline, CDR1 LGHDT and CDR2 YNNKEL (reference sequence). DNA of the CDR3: TGTGCCAGCAGCCAAGGCTGGGGACTCCTCTATGGCTACACCTTC. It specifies CASSQGWGLLYGYTF.

The CDR3 protein is CASSIPQGIGGEKLFF. The DNA of the CDR3 is TGCGCCAGCAGCATACCCCAGGGGATTGGAGGTGAAAAACTGTTTTTT. V and J are TRBV5-1 and TRBJ1-4; D possibly corresponds to TRBD1 (6 bases). This CDR3 contains 16 residues. V lost 4 bases and J 7 bases, leaving 20 bases between the germline ends. In germline, CDR1 is SGHRS, CDR2 YFSETQ. Filled out from reference TRBV5-1 and TRBJ1-4, the complete variable domain reads KAGVTQTPRYLIKTRGQQVTLSCSPISGHRSVSWYQQTPGQGLQFLFEYFSETQRNKGNFPGRFSGRQFSNSRSEMNVSTLELGDSALYLCASSIPQGIGGEKLFFGSGTQLSVL.

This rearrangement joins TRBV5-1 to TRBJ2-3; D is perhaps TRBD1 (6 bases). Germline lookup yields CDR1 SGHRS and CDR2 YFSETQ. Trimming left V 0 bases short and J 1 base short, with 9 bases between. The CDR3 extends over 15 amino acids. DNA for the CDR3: TGCGCCAGCAGCTTGGTTCCAGGGGGCACAGATACGCAGTATTTT. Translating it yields CASSLVPGGTDTQYF.

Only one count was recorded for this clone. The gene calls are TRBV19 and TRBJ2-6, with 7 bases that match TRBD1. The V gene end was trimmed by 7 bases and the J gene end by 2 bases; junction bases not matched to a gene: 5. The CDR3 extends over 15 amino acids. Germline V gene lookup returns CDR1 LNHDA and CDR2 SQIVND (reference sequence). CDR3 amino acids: CASIKDRAGANVLTF. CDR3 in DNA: TGTGCCAGTATCAAAGACAGGGCTGGGGCCAACGTCCTGACTTTC.

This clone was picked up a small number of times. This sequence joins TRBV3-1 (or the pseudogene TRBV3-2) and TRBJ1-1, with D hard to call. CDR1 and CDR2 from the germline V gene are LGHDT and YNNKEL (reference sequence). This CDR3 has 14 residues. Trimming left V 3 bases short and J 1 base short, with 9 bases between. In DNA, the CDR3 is TGTGCCAGCAGCCACCCAACAGAGAACACTGAAGCTTTCTTT. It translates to CASSHPTENTEAFF.

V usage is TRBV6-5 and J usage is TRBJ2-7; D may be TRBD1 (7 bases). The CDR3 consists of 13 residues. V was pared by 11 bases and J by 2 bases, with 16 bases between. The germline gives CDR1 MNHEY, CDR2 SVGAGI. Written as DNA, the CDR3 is TGTGCCGGCGGGACAGATTATACCTACGAGCAGTACTTC. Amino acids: CAGGTDYTYEQYF.

The CDR3, as DNA: TGCGCCAGCATGAAAGAGAACACTGAAGCTTTCTTT. Residues: CASMKENTEAFF. The V and J genes are TRBV5-1 and TRBJ1-1; D uncertain. Trimming took 6 bases from V and 1 from J, leaving 7 bases between them. Germline CDR1 is SGHRS and CDR2 is YFSETQ. The CDR3 is made up of 12 amino acids.

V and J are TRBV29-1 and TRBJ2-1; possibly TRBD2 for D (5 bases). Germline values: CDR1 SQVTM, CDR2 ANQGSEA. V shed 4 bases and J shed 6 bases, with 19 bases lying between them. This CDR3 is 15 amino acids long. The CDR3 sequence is CSVAGGRMRVNEQFF. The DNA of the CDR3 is TGCAGCGTTGCAGGCGGACGGATGCGGGTCAATGAGCAGTTCTTC.

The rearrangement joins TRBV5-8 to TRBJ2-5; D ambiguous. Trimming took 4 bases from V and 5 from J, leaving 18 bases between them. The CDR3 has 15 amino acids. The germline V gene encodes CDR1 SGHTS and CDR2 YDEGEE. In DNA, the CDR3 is TGTGCCAGCAGCACCGCTGGTGAACTTTTGGAGACCCAGTACTTC. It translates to CASSTAGELLETQYF.

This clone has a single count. The CDR3 sequence: CASSEATGDEQFF. The CDR3 DNA reads TGTGCCAGCAGTGAAGCGACAGGGGACGAGCAGTTCTTC. The chain carries TRBV6-1 and TRBJ2-1; 8 positions match TRBD1. V trimming: 0 bases; J trimming: 10 bases; junction bases outside the gene matches: 2. Per the germline V gene, CDR1 is MNHNS and CDR2 is SASEGT. The CDR3 covers 13 residues.